A single sample is the source of the 6 T cell receptor beta chains below, sequenced in a study of cytomegalovirus exposure and HLA in healthy donors. PCR primers comprised 60 Vbeta and 13 Jbeta primers. Some clones are missing from TCRdb's copy, which holds only in-frame ones; the method was immunoSEQ multiplex PCR. The table records approximately 110,000 clones, around 15% of them present only once. What was sequenced was PBMCs. All receptors derive from a female donor in good health and CMV-seronegative.

This clone was recorded a few times. The chain recombines TRBV19 with TRBJ2-2; the D is unclear. Germline V CDR1 and CDR2: LNHDA, SQIVND (reference sequence). The V end lost 10 bases, the J end lost 0 bases, and 12 bases lay between the germline ends. The CDR3 is 14 residues long. CDR3: CATQLPANTGELFF. In DNA form, the CDR3 reads TGTGCCACCCAACTACCCGCGAACACCGGGGAGCTGTTTTTT.

The chain is built from TRBV15 and TRBJ1-2, with TRBD1 as a possible D gene (5 bases). CDR1 is LNHNV, CDR2 YYDKDF, per germline (reference sequence). CDR3 length: 12 residues. V shed 0 bases and J shed 8 bases, with 7 bases lying between them. The CDR3 here is CATSRDQGGYTF. In nucleotides, the CDR3 is TGTGCCACCAGCAGAGATCAGGGCGGCTACACCTTC.

This chain uses TRBV30 with TRBJ1-6; maybe TRBD1 (6 bases). The CDR3 is 15 amino acids. The germline CDR1 and CDR2 sequences are GTSNPN and SVGIG (reference sequence). The germline V and J ends were trimmed by 7 bases and 5 bases, with 18 bases remaining between them. The CDR3 coding sequence is TGTGCCTCAACGGTACAGGGTCTCAATAATTCACCCCTCCACTTT. Protein sequence: CASTVQGLNNSPLHF.

V is TRBV7-9 and J is TRBJ1-1; no clear D. The length of the CDR3 is 11 residues. Germline V lookup: CDR1 SEHNR, CDR2 FQNEAQ (reference sequence). V was trimmed by 4 bases and J by 2 bases, leaving 2 bases between them. The CDR3 bases are TGTGCCAGCAGCTCAAACACTGAAGCTTTCTTT. Encoded protein: CASSSNTEAFF.

The chain uses TRBV30 and TRBJ1-2; weak D call: TRBD1 (5 bases). CDR3 length: 11 residues. V was clipped by 2 bases and J by 13 bases, with 14 bases between them. Germline V gene lookup returns CDR1 GTSNPN and CDR2 SVGIG (reference sequence). In DNA form, the CDR3 reads TGTGCCTGGAGTCCTGACAGCCTTAGCACCTTC. It yields the protein CAWSPDSLSTF.

V usage is TRBV6-1 and J usage is TRBJ2-2; 8 nucleotides line up with TRBD1. Germline loops: CDR1 MNHNS, CDR2 SASEGT. The junction had 4 bases not matched to a gene; V was cut back by 6 bases and J by 4 bases. This CDR3 contains 14 residues. The CDR3 loop is CASRKTGVTGELFF. In DNA, the CDR3 is TGTGCCAGCAGGAAGACAGGGGTCACCGGGGAGCTGTTTTTT.